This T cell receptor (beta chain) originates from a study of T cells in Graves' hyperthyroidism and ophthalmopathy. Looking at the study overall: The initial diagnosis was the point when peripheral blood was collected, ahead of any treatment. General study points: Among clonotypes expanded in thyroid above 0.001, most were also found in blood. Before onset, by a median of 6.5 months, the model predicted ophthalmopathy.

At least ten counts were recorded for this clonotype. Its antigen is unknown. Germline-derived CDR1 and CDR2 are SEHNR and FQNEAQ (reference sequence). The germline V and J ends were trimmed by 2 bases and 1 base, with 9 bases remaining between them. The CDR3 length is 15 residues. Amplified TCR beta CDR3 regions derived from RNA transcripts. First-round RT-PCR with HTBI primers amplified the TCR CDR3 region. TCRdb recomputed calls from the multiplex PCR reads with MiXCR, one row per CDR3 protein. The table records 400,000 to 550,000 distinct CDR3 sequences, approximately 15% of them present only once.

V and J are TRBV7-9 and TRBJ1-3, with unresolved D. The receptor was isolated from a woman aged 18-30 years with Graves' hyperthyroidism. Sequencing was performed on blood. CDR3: CASSLQPNSGNTIYF. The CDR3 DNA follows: TGTGCCAGCAGCTTACAGCCTAATTCTGGAAACACCATATATTTT.